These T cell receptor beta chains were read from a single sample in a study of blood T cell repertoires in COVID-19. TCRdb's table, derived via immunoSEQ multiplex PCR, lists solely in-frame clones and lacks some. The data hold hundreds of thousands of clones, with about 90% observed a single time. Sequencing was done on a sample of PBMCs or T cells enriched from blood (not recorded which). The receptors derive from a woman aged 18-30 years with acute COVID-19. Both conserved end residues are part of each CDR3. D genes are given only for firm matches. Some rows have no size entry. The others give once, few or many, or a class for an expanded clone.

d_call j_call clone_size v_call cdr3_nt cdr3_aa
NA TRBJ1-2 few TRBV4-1 TGCGCCAGCAGCCAAGATGAGTTCACTAACTATGGCTACACCTTC CASSQDEFTNYGYTF
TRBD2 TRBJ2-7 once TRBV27 TGTGCCAGCAGTCCCCGGGGACTAGCGGATTACGAGCAGTACTTC CASSPRGLADYEQYF
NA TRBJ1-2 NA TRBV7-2 TGTGCCAGCAGCTTGGTATCGAGGGCTCATGGCTACACCTTC CASSLVSRAHGYTF
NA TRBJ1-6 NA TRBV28 TGTGCCAGCAGTTTTATGTGGGGAGATTCACCCCTCCACTTT CASSFMWGDSPLHF
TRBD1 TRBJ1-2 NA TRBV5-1 TGCGCCAGCGGACAGGGCGCCTCAACATTATATGGCTACACCTTC CASGQGASTLYGYTF
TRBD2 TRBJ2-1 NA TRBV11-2 TGTGCCAGCAGACTAGCGGGGGGGCAGGGGAATGAGCAGTTCTTC CASRLAGGQGNEQFF
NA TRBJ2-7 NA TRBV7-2 TGTGCCAGCAGCTCAACACGATTTTACGAGCAGTACTTC CASSSTRFYEQYF
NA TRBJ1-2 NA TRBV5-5 TGTGCCAGCAGGCTCCACGGACACCTTAACTATGGCTACACCTTC CASRLHGHLNYGYTF
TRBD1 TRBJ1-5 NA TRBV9 TGTGCCAGCAGCGTAGGAGGACAGGTGAATCAGCCCCAGCATTTT CASSVGGQVNQPQHF
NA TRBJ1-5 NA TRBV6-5 TGTGCCAGCAGCGCGGACACGGGCAATCAGCCCCAGCATTTT CASSADTGNQPQHF
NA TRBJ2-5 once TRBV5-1 TGCGCCAGCAGCTCTAAAGCGAAAGAGACCCAGTACTTC CASSSKAKETQYF
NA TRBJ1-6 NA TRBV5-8 TGTGCCAGCAGCTTAAACAGCCAAGTGAATTCACCCCTCCACTTT CASSLNSQVNSPLHF
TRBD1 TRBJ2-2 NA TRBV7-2 TGTGCCAGCAGCTTCATAACAGGGGGCGGCACCGGGGAGCTGTTTTTT CASSFITGGGTGELFF
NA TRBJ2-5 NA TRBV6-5 TGTGCCAGCACTGGACTCCTAGCTGGGTTCGAGACCCAGTACTTC CASTGLLAGFETQYF
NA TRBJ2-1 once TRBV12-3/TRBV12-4 TGTGCCAGCACTCACAGGACCAATGAGCAGTTCTTC CASTHRTNEQFF
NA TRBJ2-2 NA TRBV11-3 TGTGCCAGCAGCTTGAATGGGGCGAACGGGGAGCTGTTTTTT CASSLNGANGELFF
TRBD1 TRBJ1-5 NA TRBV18 TGTGCCAGCTCACCGGGGACAGCCTCTGATCAGCCCCAGCATTTT CASSPGTASDQPQHF
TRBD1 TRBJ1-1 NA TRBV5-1 TGCGCCAGCAGCTTGGGGACAGGGGTCCCTGAAGCTTTCTTT CASSLGTGVPEAFF
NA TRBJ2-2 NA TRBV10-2 TGCGCCAGCAGTGGCGGGGACCGGGAGCTGTTTTTT CASSGGDRELFF
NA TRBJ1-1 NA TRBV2 TGTGCCAGCAGTTCGGACAGCCTTGAAGCTTTCTTT CASSSDSLEAFF
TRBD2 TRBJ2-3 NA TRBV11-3 TGTGCCAGCAGCTTAGGGGTTCCGGGACTAGCGGGAGTTACGCAGTATTTT CASSLGVPGLAGVTQYF
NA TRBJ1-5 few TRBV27 TGTGCCAGCAGTGTTCAGAGGAATCAGCCCCAGCATTTT CASSVQRNQPQHF
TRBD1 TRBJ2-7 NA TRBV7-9 TGTGCCAGCAGCTCCCAACACGGGGGACAGGGACCCGCCTACGAGCAGTACTTC CASSSQHGGQGPAYEQYF
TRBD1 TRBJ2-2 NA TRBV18 TGTGCCAGCTCACCCGGGACAGCGCCCGGCCCCGGGGAGCTGTTTTTT CASSPGTAPGPGELFF
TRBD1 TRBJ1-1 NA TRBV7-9 TGTGCCAGCACCCAGGGACAGATGAACACTGAAGCTTTCTTT CASTQGQMNTEAFF
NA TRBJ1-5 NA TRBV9 TGTGCCAGCAGCTTGGACACAAATAGCAATCAGCCCCAGCATTTT CASSLDTNSNQPQHF
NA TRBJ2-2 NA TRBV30 TGTGCCACCGAACGGGGGGCTTACACCGGGGAGCTGTTTTTT CATERGAYTGELFF
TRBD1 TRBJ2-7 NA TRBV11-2 TGTGCCAGCAGCTTCCCTTCCTTCGGGGACAGGGCCTACGAGCAGTACTTC CASSFPSFGDRAYEQYF
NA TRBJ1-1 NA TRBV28 TGTGCCAGCAGACTCCGGGGGGTCCCTGAAGCTTTCTTT CASRLRGVPEAFF
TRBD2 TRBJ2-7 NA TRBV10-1 TGCGCCAGCAGTGAGTCGAGGACTAGCGGCTTCTACGAGCAGTACTTC CASSESRTSGFYEQYF
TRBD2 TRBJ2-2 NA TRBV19 TGTGCCAGTAGTATCGATAGCGGGAGTAGCACCGGGGAGCTGTTTTTT CASSIDSGSSTGELFF
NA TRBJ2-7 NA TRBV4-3 TGCGCCAGCAGCCAAGATAGGGGGGCTAGCGGATCCTACGAGCAGTACTTC CASSQDRGASGSYEQYF
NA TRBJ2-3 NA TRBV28 TGTGCCAGCAGCCTCAGGTGGGGCGGGGTCCCTAGCACAGATACGCAGTATTTT CASSLRWGGVPSTDTQYF
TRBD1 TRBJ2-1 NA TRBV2 TGTGCCAGCCGGACAGGGGATAGGAATGAGCAGTTCTTC CASRTGDRNEQFF
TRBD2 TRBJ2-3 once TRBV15 TGTGCCACCAGCCGTAAGCGGGGGGGCCTGTGGACAGATACGCAGTATTTT CATSRKRGGLWTDTQYF
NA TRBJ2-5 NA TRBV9 TGTGCCAGCAGCAACGGGGGTAGGAAGACCCAGTACTTC CASSNGGRKTQYF
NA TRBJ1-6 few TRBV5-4 TGTGCCAGCAGCTTGCAGGGGACTAATTCACCCCTCCACTTT CASSLQGTNSPLHF
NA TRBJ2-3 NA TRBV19 TGTGCCAGTAGTATAGATAGGCGACAGAAGATCACAGATACGCAGTATTTT CASSIDRRQKITDTQYF
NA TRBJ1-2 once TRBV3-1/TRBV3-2 TGTGCCAGCAGCCTTACAGGTGACTATGGCTACACCTTC CASSLTGDYGYTF
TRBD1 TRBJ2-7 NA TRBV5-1 TGCGCCAGCAGCCCTAGGACAGGGAAGAGCTCCTACGAGCAGTACTTC CASSPRTGKSSYEQYF
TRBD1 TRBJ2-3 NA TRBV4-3 TGCGCCAGCAGCCAAGAGGACAGGGAAACAGATACGCAGTATTTT CASSQEDRETDTQYF
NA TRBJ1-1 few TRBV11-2 TGTGCCAGCAGCTTCGCACAGGCGAACACTGAAGCTTTCTTT CASSFAQANTEAFF